Below are 21 T cell receptor beta chains sequenced from a single sample in a study of blood T cell repertoires in COVID-19. Assay: immunoSEQ multiplex PCR; the TCRdb copy retains only in-frame clones and omits some. The table lists over 110,000 clones, 79% of them singletons, with roughly 3.4% in the top ten. The sample taken for sequencing was peripheral blood. The receptors were gathered from a man aged 55 to 69 with acute or convalescent COVID-19.

This chain links TRBV28 with TRBJ2-5, with 10 positions matching TRBD1. Germline assignment: CDR1 MDHEN and CDR2 SYDVKM. With V trimmed by 6 bases and J by 13 bases, 14 bases remained unmatched. This CDR3 contains 14 residues. This chain's CDR3 is CASSSPGTGETWYF. In nucleotides, the CDR3 is TGTGCCAGCAGCTCCCCCGGGACAGGGGAAACTTGGTACTTC.

V is TRBV11-2 and J is TRBJ1-2; 10 bases fit TRBD1. The CDR3 extends over 14 amino acids. V was pared by 1 base and J by 5 bases, with 1 base of the junction left unmatched. Germline V gives CDR1 SGHAT, CDR2 FQNNGV. This CDR3 reads CASSLAGQGYGYTF. In nucleotides, the CDR3 is TGTGCCAGCAGCTTAGCGGGACAGGGGTATGGCTACACCTTC.

The rearrangement joins TRBV19 to TRBJ2-3, with 10 bases aligning to TRBD2. The CDR3 is made up of 15 amino acids. Unmatched junction bases numbered 4, after V lost 5 bases and J lost 2 bases. The germline V gene encodes CDR1 LNHDA and CDR2 SQIVND (reference sequence). CDR3 loop: CASSDGTSDTDTQYF. CDR3 sequence (DNA): TGTGCCAGTAGTGACGGGACTAGCGACACAGATACGCAGTATTTT.

The rearrangement joins TRBV7-9 to TRBJ1-1; D remains unclear. Trimming left V 1 base short and J 0 bases short, with 6 bases between. CDR3 size: 14 residues. The germline V gene encodes CDR1 SEHNR and CDR2 FQNEAQ (reference sequence). CDR3 DNA sequence: TGTGCCAGCAGCTTAGGAGGGATGAACACTGAAGCTTTCTTT. Its translation is CASSLGGMNTEAFF.

V gene TRBV12-3 or TRBV12-4 combines with J gene TRBJ2-1; a weak D match, TRBD1 (6 bases). The CDR3 spans 13 residues. Trimming stripped 5 bases from V and 3 bases from J, with 8 bases between. In DNA form, the CDR3 reads TGTGCCAGCAGTGGGGGCGGCTACAATGAGCAGTTCTTC. It specifies CASSGGGYNEQFF.

This sequence joins TRBV27 and TRBJ2-4; 9 bases are shared with TRBD1. Germline V CDR1 and CDR2: MNHEY, SMNVEV (reference sequence). V trimming: 8 bases; J trimming: 12 bases; junction bases outside the gene matches: 14. The CDR3 runs 14 residues. CDR3 sequence: CASRPGQGGGGQYF. For the CDR3, the DNA is TGTGCCAGCCGCCCGGGACAGGGAGGGGGCGGTCAGTACTTC.

The chain recombines TRBV24-1 with TRBJ1-2, with 10 nucleotides matching TRBD1. Per germline, CDR1 KGHDR and CDR2 SFDVKD. V lost 3 bases to trimming and J lost 3 bases; unmatched junction nucleotides: 6. The CDR3 contains 16 residues. The CDR3 loop reads CATSDGWDRGHYGYTF. The CDR3 DNA sequence: TGTGCCACCAGTGATGGCTGGGACAGGGGCCACTATGGCTACACCTTC.

The chain is built from TRBV28 and TRBJ1-5, with D possibly being TRBD1 (5 bases). The CDR3 runs to 12 residues. V shed 8 bases and J shed 5 bases, with 10 bases lying between them. Germline-derived CDR1 and CDR2 are MDHEN and SYDVKM. The CDR3: CASDSRHQPQHF. The CDR3 DNA follows: TGTGCCAGCGACAGCCGACATCAGCCCCAGCATTTT.

J is TRBJ2-5 and V is TRBV27, with a possible D match to TRBD1 (6 bases). V shed 3 bases and J shed 4 bases, with 18 bases lying between them. The CDR3 loop spans 16 amino acids. The V gene's germline CDR1 is MNHEY and CDR2 SMNVEV (reference sequence). CDR3: CASSFQAPQGGETQYF. The CDR3 nucleotides are TGTGCCAGCAGTTTCCAGGCCCCACAGGGCGGAGAGACCCAGTACTTC.

The chain uses TRBV5-4 and TRBJ2-2; 15 bases are shared with TRBD2. V was clipped by 5 bases and J by 4 bases; unmatched bases: 9. The CDR3 has 18 residues. The germline V gene has CDR1 SGHNT and CDR2 YYREEE (reference sequence). The CDR3 DNA follows: TGTGCCAGCAGACCGGGACTAGCGGGAGGAGGGAGCACCGGGGAGCTGTTTTTT. It codes for CASRPGLAGGGSTGELFF.

The chain recombines TRBV25-1 with TRBJ1-1; 7 nucleotides align to TRBD1. The CDR3 length is 14 residues. Germline V gene lookup returns CDR1 MGHDK and CDR2 SYGVNS. V gave up 6 bases and J gave up 4 bases; unmatched junction bases: 8. The CDR3 reads CASRTYPGGTEAFF. Written as DNA, the CDR3 is TGTGCCAGCAGAACATATCCAGGGGGCACTGAAGCTTTCTTT.

CDR3 DNA sequence: TGTGCCAGCAGCAGGGTTCTCTCCAACAATCAGCCCCAGCATTTT. It yields the protein CASSRVLSNNQPQHF. V usage is TRBV28 and J usage is TRBJ1-5, with D perhaps matching TRBD1 (5 bases). V gave up 6 bases and J gave up 3 bases, with 15 bases separating them. The CDR3 covers 15 residues. Germline V CDR1 and CDR2: MDHEN, SYDVKM.

The chain employs TRBV5-1 and TRBJ1-6, with 9 bases identical to TRBD1. V shed 4 bases, J shed 6 bases, and the junction held 5 bases outside the gene matches. Germline CDR1 SGHRS, CDR2 YFSETQ. The CDR3 has 15 residues. The CDR3 loop is CASSQGQGSNSPLHF. The DNA for the CDR3 is TGCGCCAGCAGCCAAGGACAGGGGAGTAATTCACCCCTCCACTTT.

The rearrangement links TRBV4-2 to TRBJ2-1, with 11 bases identical to TRBD2. CDR1 and CDR2 (germline): LGHNA, YNFKEQ. V gave up 0 bases and J gave up 9 bases; unmatched junction bases: 4. CDR3 length equals 15 residues. CDR3 sequence: CASSQDDLAGGEQFF. DNA for the CDR3: TGTGCCAGCAGCCAAGATGACCTAGCGGGAGGTGAGCAGTTCTTC.

V is TRBV3-1 (or the pseudogene TRBV3-2) and J is TRBJ2-3; 9 bases match TRBD2. Looked up from germline, CDR1 is LGHDT and CDR2 is YNNKEL (reference sequence). The length of the CDR3 is 18 residues. V dropped 1 base and J dropped 0; count of bases not matched to a gene: 8. CDR3 bases: TGTGCCAGCAGCCAAGCCCTGAGGACTAGCGTTAGCACAGATACGCAGTATTTT. Its translation: CASSQALRTSVSTDTQYF.

This clone was detected only once. This sequence joins TRBV30 and TRBJ2-2; 7 nucleotides line up with TRBD1. The germline CDR1 and CDR2 sequences are GTSNPN and SVGIG (reference sequence). This CDR3 has 15 amino acids. The V and J ends lost 0 bases and 0 bases, in that order; junction bases with no gene match: 1. DNA of the CDR3: TGTGCCTGGAGTGTTGGACAGGCGAACACCGGGGAGCTGTTTTTT. It is translated as CAWSVGQANTGELFF. Full variable domain (outside the CDR3, taken from reference TRBV30 and TRBJ2-2): SQTIHQWPATLVQPVGSPLSLECTVEGTSNPNLYWYRQAAGRGLQLLFYSVGIGQISSEVPQNLSASRPQDRQFILSSKKLLLSDSGFYLCAWSVGQANTGELFFGEGSRLTVL.

The chain links TRBV5-1 to TRBJ2-3, with D possibly TRBD1 on 5 matching bases. V lost 3 bases to trimming and J lost 4 bases, with 18 bases between them. From germline, CDR1 is SGHRS and CDR2 YFSETQ. The CDR3 runs 16 residues. The CDR3 DNA reads as TGCGCCAGCAGCTGGGTGGGGCGATCCGAGGCAGATACGCAGTATTTT. This encodes CASSWVGRSEADTQYF.

This chain links TRBV5-1 with TRBJ2-5; 8 bases line up with TRBD2. Per germline, CDR1 SGHRS and CDR2 YFSETQ. The ends lost 5 bases at V and 4 bases at J; junction bases unmatched: 10. The CDR3 has 15 amino acids. The DNA for the CDR3 is TGCGCCAGCAGTCTTAGCGGGGATGGTCGAGAGACCCAGTACTTC. Its protein product is CASSLSGDGRETQYF.

This chain links TRBV5-4 with TRBJ1-1; possible D gene TRBD1, 6 bases. Germline-derived CDR1 and CDR2 are SGHNT and YYREEE (reference sequence). Trimming took off 0 bases at V and 5 bases at J, with 11 bases between the two ends. The CDR3 has 14 amino acids. The CDR3 loop reads CASSLAGVGTEAFF. As DNA, the CDR3 is TGTGCCAGCAGCTTGGCAGGGGTCGGTACTGAAGCTTTCTTT.

The chain links TRBV7-2 to TRBJ2-7; D gene uncertain. The CDR3 sequence is 15 residues long. Germline V gene data show CDR1 as SGHTA and CDR2 as FQGNSA. Trimming took 3 bases from V and 4 from J, leaving 16 bases between them. This chain's CDR3 is CASSLHSGSPYEQYF. As DNA, the CDR3 is TGTGCCAGCAGCTTGCATTCGGGTTCGCCGTACGAGCAGTACTTC. The full variable domain, rest sourced from reference TRBV7-2 and TRBJ2-7, is GAGVSQSPSNKVTEKGKDVELRCDPISGHTALYWYRQSLGQGLEFLIYFQGNSAPDKSGLPSDRFSAERTGGSVSTLTIQRTQQEDSAVYLCASSLHSGSPYEQYFGPGTRLTVT.

The V and J genes are TRBV9 and TRBJ2-3; a possible D gene is TRBD1 (6 bases). Between the trimmed V and J ends, which lost 4 bases and 2 bases, there was a span of 14 bases. CDR3 length: 15 amino acids. Germline loops: CDR1 SGDLS, CDR2 YYNGEE. CDR3 bases: TGTGCCAGCAGCACGTCAGACAGGCCCACAGATACGCAGTATTTT. Its translation: CASSTSDRPTDTQYF.